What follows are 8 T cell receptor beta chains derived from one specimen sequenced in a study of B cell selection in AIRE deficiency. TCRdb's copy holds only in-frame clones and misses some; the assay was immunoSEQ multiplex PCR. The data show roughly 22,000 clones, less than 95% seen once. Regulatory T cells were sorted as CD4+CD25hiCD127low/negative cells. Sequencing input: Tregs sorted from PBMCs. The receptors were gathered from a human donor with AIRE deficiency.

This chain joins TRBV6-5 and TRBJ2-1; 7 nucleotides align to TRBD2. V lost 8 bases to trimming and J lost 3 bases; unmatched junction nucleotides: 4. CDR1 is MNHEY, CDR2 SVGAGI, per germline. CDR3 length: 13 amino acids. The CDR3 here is CASASGVYNEQFF. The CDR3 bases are TGTGCCAGCGCCAGCGGGGTCTACAATGAGCAGTTCTTC.

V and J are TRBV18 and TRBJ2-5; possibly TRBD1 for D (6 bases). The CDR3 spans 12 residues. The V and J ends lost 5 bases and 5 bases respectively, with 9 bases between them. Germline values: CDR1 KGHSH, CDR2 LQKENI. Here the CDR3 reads CASSKGVETQYF. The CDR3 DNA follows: TGTGCCAGCTCAAAGGGGGTGGAGACCCAGTACTTC.

The CDR3 coding sequence is TGTGCCAGCAGTCGAGACAGGGGATCCTACAATGAGCAGTTCTTC. Its translation is CASSRDRGSYNEQFF. This chain links TRBV27 with TRBJ2-1; TRBD1 agrees at 8 bases. CDR3 size: 15 residues. Germline V CDR1 and CDR2: MNHEY, SMNVEV (reference sequence). Losses at the gene ends were 5 bases for V and 1 base for J; bases not matched to a gene: 4.

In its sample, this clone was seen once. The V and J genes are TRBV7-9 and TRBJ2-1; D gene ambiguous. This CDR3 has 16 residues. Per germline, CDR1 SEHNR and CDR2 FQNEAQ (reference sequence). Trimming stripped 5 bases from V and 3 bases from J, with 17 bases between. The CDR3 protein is CASSASRKGFYNEQFF. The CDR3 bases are TGTGCCAGCAGCGCGAGTAGGAAAGGGTTCTACAATGAGCAGTTCTTC.

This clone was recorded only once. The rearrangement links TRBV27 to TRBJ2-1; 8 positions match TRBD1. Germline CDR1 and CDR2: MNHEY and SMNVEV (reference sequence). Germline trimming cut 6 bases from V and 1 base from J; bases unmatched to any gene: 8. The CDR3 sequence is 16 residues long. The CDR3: CASRKETGGSYNEQFF. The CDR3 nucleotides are TGTGCCAGCAGAAAGGAAACAGGGGGGTCCTACAATGAGCAGTTCTTC.

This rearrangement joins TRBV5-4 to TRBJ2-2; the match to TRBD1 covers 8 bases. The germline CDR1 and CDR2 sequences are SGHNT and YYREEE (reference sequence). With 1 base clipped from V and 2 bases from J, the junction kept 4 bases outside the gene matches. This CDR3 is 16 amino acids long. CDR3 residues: CASSLRGQANTGELFF. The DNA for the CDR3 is TGTGCCAGCAGCTTGAGGGGACAGGCCAACACCGGGGAGCTGTTTTTT.

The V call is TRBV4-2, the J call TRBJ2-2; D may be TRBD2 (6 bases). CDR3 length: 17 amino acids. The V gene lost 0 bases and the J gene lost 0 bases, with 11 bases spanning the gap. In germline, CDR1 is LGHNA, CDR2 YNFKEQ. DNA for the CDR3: TGTGCCAGCAGCCAAGATCGAAGCGGGTCGAACACCGGGGAGCTGTTTTTT. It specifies CASSQDRSGSNTGELFF.

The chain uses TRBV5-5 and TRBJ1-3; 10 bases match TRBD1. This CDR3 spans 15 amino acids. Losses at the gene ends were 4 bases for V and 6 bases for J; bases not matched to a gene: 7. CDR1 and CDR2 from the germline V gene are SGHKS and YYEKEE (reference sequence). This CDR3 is CASSPGTGVVNTIYF. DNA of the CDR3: TGTGCCAGCAGCCCCGGGACAGGGGTTGTAAACACCATATATTTT.